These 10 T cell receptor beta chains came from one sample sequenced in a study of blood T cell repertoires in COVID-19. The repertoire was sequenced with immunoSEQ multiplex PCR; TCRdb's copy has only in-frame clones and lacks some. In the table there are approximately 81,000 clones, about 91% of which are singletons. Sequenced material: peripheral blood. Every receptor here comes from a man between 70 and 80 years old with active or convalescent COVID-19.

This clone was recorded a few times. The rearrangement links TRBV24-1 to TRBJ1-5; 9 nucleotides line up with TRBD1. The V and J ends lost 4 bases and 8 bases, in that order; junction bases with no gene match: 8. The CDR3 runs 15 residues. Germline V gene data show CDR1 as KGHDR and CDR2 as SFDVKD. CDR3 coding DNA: TGTGCCACCAGTGAAGGGACAGGGATCTCGGAGCCCCAGCATTTT. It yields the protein CATSEGTGISEPQHF.

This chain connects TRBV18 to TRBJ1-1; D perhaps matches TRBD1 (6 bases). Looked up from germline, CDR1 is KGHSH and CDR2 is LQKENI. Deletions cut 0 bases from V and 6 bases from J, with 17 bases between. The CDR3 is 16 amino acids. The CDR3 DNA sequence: TGTGCCAGCTCACCACCAACTCTCAGGACAGTCGCTGAAGCTTTCTTT. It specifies CASSPPTLRTVAEAFF.

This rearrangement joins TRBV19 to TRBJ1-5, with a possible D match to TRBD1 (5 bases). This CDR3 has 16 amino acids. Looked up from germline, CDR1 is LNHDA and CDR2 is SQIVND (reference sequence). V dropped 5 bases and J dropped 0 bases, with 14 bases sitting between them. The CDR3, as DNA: TGTGCCAGTAGTCCCCTCCGGGGGTCTAGCAATCAGCCCCAGCATTTT. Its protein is CASSPLRGSSNQPQHF.

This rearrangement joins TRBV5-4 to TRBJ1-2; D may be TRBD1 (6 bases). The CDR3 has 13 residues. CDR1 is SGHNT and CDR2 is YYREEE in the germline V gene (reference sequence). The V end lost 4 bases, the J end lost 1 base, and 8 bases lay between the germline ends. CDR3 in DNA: TGTGCCAGCAGCCAGGACAGTAACTATGGCTACACCTTC. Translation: CASSQDSNYGYTF.

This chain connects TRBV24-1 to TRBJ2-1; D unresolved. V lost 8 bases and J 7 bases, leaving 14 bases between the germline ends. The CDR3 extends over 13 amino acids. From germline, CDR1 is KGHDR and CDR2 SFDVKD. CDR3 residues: CATTRAGLNEQFF. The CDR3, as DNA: TGTGCCACCACCCGAGCCGGTTTGAATGAGCAGTTCTTC.

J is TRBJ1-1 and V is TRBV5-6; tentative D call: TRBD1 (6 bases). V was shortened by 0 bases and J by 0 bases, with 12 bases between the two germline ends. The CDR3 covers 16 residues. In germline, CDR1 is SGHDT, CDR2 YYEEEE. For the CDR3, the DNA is TGTGCCAGCAGCTTGGGGGTGGGACAAATGAACACTGAAGCTTTCTTT. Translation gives CASSLGVGQMNTEAFF.

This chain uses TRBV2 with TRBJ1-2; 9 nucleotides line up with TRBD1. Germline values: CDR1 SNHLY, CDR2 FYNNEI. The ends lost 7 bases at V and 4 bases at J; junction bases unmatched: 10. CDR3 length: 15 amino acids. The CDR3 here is CASIATGGFGYGYTF. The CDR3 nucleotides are TGTGCCAGCATCGCAACAGGGGGCTTCGGCTATGGCTACACCTTC.

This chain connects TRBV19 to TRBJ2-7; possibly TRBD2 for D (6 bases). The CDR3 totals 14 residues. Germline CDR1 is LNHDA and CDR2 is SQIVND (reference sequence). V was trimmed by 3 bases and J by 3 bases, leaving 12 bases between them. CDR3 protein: CASSIPGVHYEQYF. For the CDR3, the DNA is TGTGCCAGTAGTATCCCGGGAGTGCACTACGAGCAGTACTTC.

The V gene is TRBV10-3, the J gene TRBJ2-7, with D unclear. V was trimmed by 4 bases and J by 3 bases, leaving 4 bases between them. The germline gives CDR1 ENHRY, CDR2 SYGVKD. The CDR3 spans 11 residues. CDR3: CAISGGYEQYF. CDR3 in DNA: TGTGCCATCAGTGGCGGCTACGAGCAGTACTTC.

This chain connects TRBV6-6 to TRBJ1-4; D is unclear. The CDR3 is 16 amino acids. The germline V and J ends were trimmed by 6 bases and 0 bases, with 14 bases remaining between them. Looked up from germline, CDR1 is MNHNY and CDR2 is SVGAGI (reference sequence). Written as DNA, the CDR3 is TGTGCCAGCAGGTTGGGGAGAACGGCAACTAATGAAAAACTGTTTTTT. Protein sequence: CASRLGRTATNEKLFF.